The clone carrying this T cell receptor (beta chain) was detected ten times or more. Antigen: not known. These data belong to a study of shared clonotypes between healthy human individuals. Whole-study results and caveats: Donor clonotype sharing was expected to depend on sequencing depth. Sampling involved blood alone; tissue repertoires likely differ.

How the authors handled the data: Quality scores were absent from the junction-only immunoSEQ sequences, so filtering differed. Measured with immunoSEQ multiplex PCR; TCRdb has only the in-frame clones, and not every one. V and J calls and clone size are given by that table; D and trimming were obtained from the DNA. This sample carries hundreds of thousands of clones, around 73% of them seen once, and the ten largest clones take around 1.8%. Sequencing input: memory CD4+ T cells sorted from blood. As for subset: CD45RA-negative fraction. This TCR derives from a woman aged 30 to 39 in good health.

CDR3 DNA sequence: TGTGCCAGCAGTTGGGACAGGGCCTCCTACGAGCAGTACTTC. It codes for CASSWDRASYEQYF. The rearrangement uses TRBV27 and TRBJ2-7, with 9 positions matching TRBD1. Unmatched junction bases numbered 1, after V lost 4 bases and J lost 0 bases. Germline loops: CDR1 MNHEY, CDR2 SMNVEV (reference sequence). The CDR3 is made up of 14 amino acids.